These T cell receptor beta chains were read from a single sample in a study of blood T cell repertoires in COVID-19. Data came from immunoSEQ multiplex PCR; TCRdb stores just in-frame clones and leaves some out. The sample shows roughly 140,000 clones, approximately 88% of them seen only once. Sequenced material: peripheral blood. These receptors originate from a man in his 70s with acute or convalescent COVID-19. Each CDR3 is given with its conserved first and last residue. Fields, in order: CDR3 protein, J gene, clone size, V gene. A clone size is listed for some rows: how often the clone was seen (once, few, many), or a class if it is expanded.

cdr3_aa: CASNTTPSGETQYF; j_call: TRBJ2-5; clone_size: .; v_call: TRBV6-5
cdr3_aa: CASSQVLAGGNQETQYF; j_call: TRBJ2-5; clone_size: .; v_call: TRBV3-1/TRBV3-2
cdr3_aa: CASSYTWGDLNQPQHF; j_call: TRBJ1-5; clone_size: .; v_call: TRBV7-9
cdr3_aa: CASSQGQSSLLEQYF; j_call: TRBJ2-7; clone_size: .; v_call: TRBV3-1/TRBV3-2
cdr3_aa: CASSQSGARQPQHF; j_call: TRBJ1-5; clone_size: few; v_call: TRBV28
cdr3_aa: CASTLGWPGANVLTF; j_call: TRBJ2-6; clone_size: .; v_call: TRBV5-1
cdr3_aa: CASSVRGDRTYNEQFF; j_call: TRBJ2-1; clone_size: few; v_call: TRBV9
cdr3_aa: CASSLTGIEAFF; j_call: TRBJ1-1; clone_size: .; v_call: TRBV7-2
cdr3_aa: CASEAPGRETQYF; j_call: TRBJ2-5; clone_size: .; v_call: TRBV6-5
cdr3_aa: CASSPQQGNSYEQYF; j_call: TRBJ2-7; clone_size: .; v_call: TRBV18
cdr3_aa: CASAPGGAEGYTF; j_call: TRBJ1-2; clone_size: .; v_call: TRBV2
cdr3_aa: CASSMDRVHEQFF; j_call: TRBJ2-1; clone_size: .; v_call: TRBV5-1
cdr3_aa: CASSWGTGGEVETQYF; j_call: TRBJ2-5; clone_size: .; v_call: TRBV11-2
cdr3_aa: CASSFEGAVTGELFF; j_call: TRBJ2-2; clone_size: .; v_call: TRBV11-3
cdr3_aa: CASSFETSGSDTQYF; j_call: TRBJ2-3; clone_size: .; v_call: TRBV27
cdr3_aa: CASSYSTGASYEQYF; j_call: TRBJ2-7; clone_size: .; v_call: TRBV6-6
cdr3_aa: CASSLIPRETEAFF; j_call: TRBJ1-1; clone_size: once; v_call: TRBV7-3
cdr3_aa: CASSPGGSAYEQYF; j_call: TRBJ2-7; clone_size: .; v_call: TRBV7-9
cdr3_aa: CASKGGRDSSPLHF; j_call: TRBJ1-6; clone_size: .; v_call: TRBV2
cdr3_aa: CASSLHATSGGGETQYF; j_call: TRBJ2-5; clone_size: .; v_call: TRBV3-1/TRBV3-2
cdr3_aa: CAISGGGARYYGYTF; j_call: TRBJ1-2; clone_size: .; v_call: TRBV10-3
cdr3_aa: CASSQPRTSELSYTCYEQYF; j_call: TRBJ2-7; clone_size: once; v_call: TRBV6-6
cdr3_aa: CASSLGASGSGEQFF; j_call: TRBJ2-1; clone_size: .; v_call: TRBV11-2
cdr3_aa: CASSYSRKGADSPLHF; j_call: TRBJ1-6; clone_size: .; v_call: TRBV6-5
cdr3_aa: CASSKTGQTYEQYF; j_call: TRBJ2-7; clone_size: .; v_call: TRBV3-1/TRBV3-2
cdr3_aa: CASSPTGASTEAFF; j_call: TRBJ1-1; clone_size: .; v_call: TRBV7-3
cdr3_aa: CASSLGRTGSSYEQYF; j_call: TRBJ2-7; clone_size: .; v_call: TRBV27
cdr3_aa: CASSQGRWETQYF; j_call: TRBJ2-5; clone_size: .; v_call: TRBV14
cdr3_aa: CASRDRMNTEAFF; j_call: TRBJ1-1; clone_size: .; v_call: TRBV19
cdr3_aa: CASSSAQGTLYGYTF; j_call: TRBJ1-2; clone_size: once; v_call: TRBV5-1
cdr3_aa: CASSLNGAGANVLTF; j_call: TRBJ2-6; clone_size: once; v_call: TRBV5-4
cdr3_aa: CASSRQRTGYGYTF; j_call: TRBJ1-2; clone_size: .; v_call: TRBV11-2
cdr3_aa: CASDAGVPGGEQYF; j_call: TRBJ2-7; clone_size: once; v_call: TRBV7-2
cdr3_aa: CASSLAGTGSGEQYF; j_call: TRBJ2-7; clone_size: .; v_call: TRBV5-5
cdr3_aa: CASSLGRPENQPQHF; j_call: TRBJ1-5; clone_size: few; v_call: TRBV7-8
cdr3_aa: CASSQDRTSGDNEQFF; j_call: TRBJ2-1; clone_size: once; v_call: TRBV3-1/TRBV3-2
cdr3_aa: CASSRYPEITDTQYF; j_call: TRBJ2-3; clone_size: .; v_call: TRBV19
cdr3_aa: CASSSSENYEQYF; j_call: TRBJ2-7; clone_size: .; v_call: TRBV12-3/TRBV12-4
cdr3_aa: CASSMDRGRRETQYF; j_call: TRBJ2-5; clone_size: .; v_call: TRBV19
cdr3_aa: CASSYSAGGTRLTQYF; j_call: TRBJ2-5; clone_size: .; v_call: TRBV6-5
cdr3_aa: CASSQGRSYNEQFF; j_call: TRBJ2-1; clone_size: .; v_call: TRBV27
cdr3_aa: CASRVPGQGAEKLFF; j_call: TRBJ1-4; clone_size: .; v_call: TRBV28
cdr3_aa: CASSPGVGNQPQHF; j_call: TRBJ1-5; clone_size: .; v_call: TRBV11-2
cdr3_aa: CSVAQVDFLETQYF; j_call: TRBJ2-5; clone_size: .; v_call: TRBV29-1
cdr3_aa: CAISQGLSTDTQYF; j_call: TRBJ2-3; clone_size: .; v_call: TRBV10-3
cdr3_aa: CASRATENTGELFF; j_call: TRBJ2-2; clone_size: .; v_call: TRBV7-8
cdr3_aa: CSATGWPGNTIYF; j_call: TRBJ1-3; clone_size: .; v_call: TRBV29-1
cdr3_aa: CASSGRQGSREQYF; j_call: TRBJ2-7; clone_size: .; v_call: TRBV7-9